The 10 T cell receptor beta chains in this list originate from one sample, sequenced in a study of Graves' ophthalmopathy and Graves' hyperthyroidism. Amplification from RNA transcripts yielded the TCR beta CDR3 regions. Second-round multiplex PCR followed a first-round RT-PCR using HTBI primers. TCRdb reprocessed the multiplex PCR reads via MiXCR and lists one record per CDR3 protein. The data show about 640,000 distinct CDR3 sequences, roughly 41% seen once. Specimen: peripheral blood. The origin of the receptors is an adult man with Graves' ophthalmopathy.

This clonotype is a singleton in its sample. The junction shows a germline mismatch at one end, possibly a read error. J is TRBJ1-1 and V is TRBV12-3 or TRBV12-4, with D unresolved. The CDR3 runs 14 residues. The CDR3 reads CASSPRIQNTEASF. The DNA of the CDR3 is TGTGCCAGCAGTCCCCGGATACAGAACACTGAAGCTTCCTTT.

This clonotype was recorded many times. CDR3 in DNA: TGCAGTGTGACTAGCGGGGGACAAGAGACCCAGTACTTC. This sequence encodes CSVTSGGQETQYF. The V and J genes are TRBV20-1 and TRBJ2-5, with 12 nucleotides matching TRBD2. The length of the CDR3 is 13 residues. The V gene end was trimmed by 7 bases and the J gene end by 2 bases; junction bases not matched to a gene: 2. Germline CDR1 is DFQATT and CDR2 is SNEGSKA (reference sequence).

This clonotype has more than one count but fewer than ten. The chain couples TRBV29-1 to TRBJ2-3; 8 nucleotides align to TRBD2. The CDR3 length is 15 residues. Per the germline V gene, CDR1 is SQVTM and CDR2 is ANQGSEA. V shed 7 bases and J 2 bases; nucleotides not matched to a gene: 11. The CDR3 nucleotides are TGCAGCGCCCAGGGACTAGTTGTGGTCACAGATACGCAGTATTTT. Amino acids: CSAQGLVVVTDTQYF.

The rearrangement links TRBV19 to TRBJ1-2, with D tentatively TRBD1 (5 bases). The germline V gene has CDR1 LNHDA and CDR2 SQIVND (reference sequence). There are 17 residues in the CDR3. Trimming cost V 2 bases and J 4 bases, with 20 bases left between them. CDR3 in amino acids: CASSILTALGAGYGYTF. Here the CDR3 DNA reads TGTGCCAGTAGTATACTCACAGCCCTAGGGGCCGGCTATGGCTACACCTTC. The full variable domain, its missing parts supplied by reference TRBV19 and TRBJ1-2, is DGGITQSPKYLFRKEGQNVTLSCEQNLNHDAMYWYRQDPGQGLRLIYYSQIVNDFQKGDIAEGYSVSREKKESFPLTVTSAQKNPTAFYLCASSILTALGAGYGYTFGSGTRLTVV.

This clonotype occurred many times. The J gene is TRBJ1-4, the V gene TRBV11-2; D unclear. Trimming took 3 bases from V and 7 from J, leaving 12 bases between them. The CDR3 contains 14 residues. In germline, CDR1 is SGHAT, CDR2 FQNNGV. The CDR3 here is CASSFIGRGEKLFF. CDR3 DNA: TGTGCCAGCAGCTTCATCGGACGGGGTGAAAAACTGTTTTTT. The full variable domain, with the rest looked up from reference TRBV11-2 and TRBJ1-4, is EAGVAQSPRYKIIEKRQSVAFWCNPISGHATLYWYQQILGQGPKLLIQFQNNGVVDDSQLPKDRFSAERLKGVDSTLKIQPAKLEDSAVYLCASSFIGRGEKLFFGSGTQLSVL.

This clonotype was seen just once. The rearrangement uses TRBV15 and TRBJ1-1; D may be TRBD1 (6 bases). Germline lookup yields CDR1 LNHNV and CDR2 YYDKDF (reference sequence). V lost 4 bases and J lost 2, with 14 bases in between. The length of the CDR3 is 15 residues. CDR3 region: CATSTTGQLNTEAFF. CDR3 nucleotides: TGTGCCACCAGCACCACCGGACAGCTAAACACTGAAGCTTTCTTT.

This clonotype has at least ten counts. This chain links TRBV6-6 with TRBJ1-2; tentatively, D is TRBD1 (5 bases). The CDR3 is 15 amino acids. Trimming took off 6 bases at V and 6 bases at J, with 20 bases between the two ends. Germline CDR1 is MNHNY and CDR2 is SVGAGI (reference sequence). CDR3 residues: CASRPSGFLADGYTF. The CDR3 coding sequence is TGTGCCAGCAGGCCATCAGGGTTCCTGGCGGATGGCTACACCTTC.

This clonotype was counted many times. This chain uses TRBV7-9 with TRBJ1-2, with D perhaps matching TRBD1 (6 bases). Germline V lookup: CDR1 SEHNR, CDR2 FQNEAQ (reference sequence). The V end was cut by 1 base, the J end by 3 bases, with 6 bases between. CDR3 length: 13 amino acids. CDR3 sequence (DNA): TGTGCCAGCAGCTTAGGGACAGACTATGGCTACACCTTC. Protein: CASSLGTDYGYTF.

This clonotype was seen ten or more times. The chain is built from TRBV24-1 and TRBJ2-2; TRBD1 agrees at 7 bases. Germline CDR1 and CDR2: KGHDR and SFDVKD. The CDR3 is 15 amino acids. V lost 3 bases and J lost 1; bases outside the gene matches: 1. CDR3 nucleotide sequence: TGTGCCACCAGTGATCGGACAGGGAACACCGGGGAGCTGTTTTTT. This sequence encodes CATSDRTGNTGELFF.

This chain joins TRBV11-2 and TRBJ2-7, with D possibly matching TRBD1 (5 bases). V was shortened by 5 bases and J by 2 bases, with 19 bases between the two germline ends. This CDR3 is built from 16 residues. Germline assignment: CDR1 SGHAT and CDR2 FQNNGV. CDR3 residues: CASSQVGVPPPYEQYF. For the CDR3, the DNA is TGTGCCAGCAGCCAAGTAGGGGTCCCTCCACCCTACGAGCAGTACTTC. The full variable domain, with the rest looked up from reference TRBV11-2 and TRBJ2-7, is EAGVAQSPRYKIIEKRQSVAFWCNPISGHATLYWYQQILGQGPKLLIQFQNNGVVDDSQLPKDRFSAERLKGVDSTLKIQPAKLEDSAVYLCASSQVGVPPPYEQYFGPGTRLTVT.